The rows below give T cell receptor beta chains drawn from one sample of a study of shared clonotypes between healthy human individuals. Profiled with immunoSEQ multiplex PCR; TCRdb holds only in-frame clones, not every one. The sample records roughly 1,600,000 clones, approximately 98.5% being singletons. Specimen: naive CD4+ T cells sorted from blood. Source of these receptors: a man aged 25 to 45 in good health. CDR3s include the opening cysteine and the closing phenylalanine or tryptophan. D genes are given only for firm matches. For some rows the clone size is stated as once, few or many, or as a class when expanded; others skip it.

cdr3_aa cdr3_nt clone_size j_call d_call cdr3_length v_call
CATSRAQTGQGKGLFF TGTGCCACCAGCAGGGCTCAAACGGGACAGGGGAAAGGGCTGTTTTTT . TRBJ1-4 TRBD1 16 TRBV15
CASSGDSYNEQFF TGTGCCAGCAGCGGGGACAGCTACAATGAGCAGTTCTTC . TRBJ2-1 TRBD1 13 TRBV7-2
CASSRIGTNLNNEQFF TGTGCCAGCAGTAGGATCGGGACTAACTTGAACAATGAGCAGTTCTTC . TRBJ2-1 TRBD2 16 TRBV7-3
CSVLTSGVNTGELFF TGCAGCGTTTTGACTAGCGGAGTGAACACCGGGGAGCTGTTTTTT . TRBJ2-2 TRBD2 15 TRBV29-1
CASSYETEKNQPQHF TGTGCCAGCAGCTATGAGACAGAGAAAAATCAGCCCCAGCATTTT once TRBJ1-5 . 15 TRBV7-9
CASTRSPRDRYSNQPQHF TGTGCCAGCACCCGATCGCCCCGGGACAGATATAGCAATCAGCCCCAGCATTTT . TRBJ1-5 TRBD1 18 TRBV28
CASGPRQVDQYNYGYTF TGTGCCAGCGGCCCTAGACAGGTCGATCAGTATAACTATGGCTACACCTTC . TRBJ1-2 . 17 TRBV2
CASSIIGGQGRNEQFF TGTGCCAGTAGTATCATAGGAGGACAGGGGCGAAATGAGCAGTTCTTC . TRBJ2-1 TRBD1 16 TRBV19
CASTASGGKGYEQYF TGTGCCAGCACCGCGTCGGGCGGGAAGGGCTACGAGCAGTACTTC . TRBJ2-7 . 15 TRBV28
CASRPGSNEQFF TGTGCCAGCAGGCCAGGATCCAATGAGCAGTTCTTC . TRBJ2-1 . 12 TRBV6-5
CASSRMAGGPNEQYF TGTGCCAGCAGCCGTATGGCAGGGGGCCCCAACGAGCAGTACTTC . TRBJ2-7 TRBD1 15 TRBV14
CATSREKRFNEQFF TGTGCCACCAGCAGAGAGAAGAGATTCAATGAGCAGTTCTTC . TRBJ2-1 . 14 TRBV15
CASSLGSEAFF TGTGCCAGCAGCTTAGGGTCTGAAGCTTTCTTT . TRBJ1-1 . 11 TRBV7-9
CASSTQGQGASTF TGTGCCAGCAGTACCCAGGGACAGGGGGCTTCCACCTTC . TRBJ1-2 TRBD1 13 TRBV28
CASSPQGDTQYF TGCGCCAGCAGCCCCCAAGGGGATACGCAGTATTTT . TRBJ2-3 . 12 TRBV5-1
CASTRGLAGSVVKNIQYF TGTGCCAGCACCCGGGGACTAGCGGGATCGGTTGTCAAAAACATTCAGTACTTC . TRBJ2-4 TRBD2 18 TRBV11-2
CASSLGTNNYEQYF TGCGCCAGCAGCCTGGGCACCAACAACTACGAGCAGTACTTC . TRBJ2-7 . 14 TRBV4-1
CAWSVWGGRTSGANVLTF TGTGCCTGGAGTGTTTGGGGGGGCCGGACCTCTGGGGCCAACGTCCTGACTTTC . TRBJ2-6 . 18 TRBV30
CASRGTGALNTEAFF TGTGCCAGCAGAGGGACAGGGGCCTTGAACACTGAAGCTTTCTTT . TRBJ1-1 TRBD1 15 TRBV28
CASSESGLSGVTQYF TGTGCCAGCAGTGAATCTGGACTGAGTGGGGTGACCCAGTACTTC . TRBJ2-5 . 15 TRBV25-1
CAISQGFREQYF TGTGCCATCAGTCAAGGTTTTCGGGAGCAGTACTTC . TRBJ2-7 . 12 TRBV10-3
CASSPRDRIYGYTF TGTGCCAGCTCACCCCGGGACAGGATTTATGGCTACACCTTC . TRBJ1-2 TRBD1 14 TRBV18
CASSLGLSLGGETQYF TGCGCCAGCAGTCTTGGACTCTCCCTGGGGGGAGAGACCCAGTACTTC . TRBJ2-5 . 16 TRBV23-1
CASSITDTQYF TGTGCCAGCAGCATTACAGATACGCAGTATTTT . TRBJ2-3 . 11 TRBV11-3
CASSFDRQETQYF TGTGCCAGCAGCTTCGACAGGCAAGAGACCCAGTACTTC . TRBJ2-5 . 13 TRBV7-2
CASSPTASPNYGYTF TGTGCCAGCAGTCCGACAGCCTCCCCTAACTATGGCTACACCTTC . TRBJ1-2 . 15 TRBV6-5
CASSLGPRQPQHF TGTGCCAGCAGCTTGGGACCTAGGCAGCCCCAGCATTTT . TRBJ1-5 . 13 TRBV11-2
CASSLVLQETQYF TGCGCCAGCAGCTTGGTTCTGCAAGAGACCCAGTACTTC few TRBJ2-5 . 13 TRBV5-1
CAWFSSGRAGDTQYF TGTGCCTGGTTCTCTAGCGGGAGGGCCGGAGATACGCAGTATTTT . TRBJ2-3 TRBD2 15 TRBV30
CASSLDSRQPQHF TGTGCCAGCAGCCTGGACAGTCGCCAGCCCCAGCATTTT . TRBJ1-5 . 13 TRBV6-5
CASSPGAGEADTQYF TGTGCCAGCAGCCCCGGAGCGGGAGAGGCAGATACGCAGTATTTT . TRBJ2-3 TRBD2 15 TRBV7-2
CASSGNTEAFF TGTGCCAGCAGTGGAAACACTGAAGCTTTCTTT once TRBJ1-1 . 11 TRBV25-1
CATSRPYNYGYTF TGTGCCACCAGCAGACCCTACAACTATGGCTACACCTTC . TRBJ1-2 . 13 TRBV15
CALGGANTGELFF TGTGCCCTGGGAGGGGCGAACACCGGGGAGCTGTTTTTT . TRBJ2-2 TRBD2 13 TRBV7-6